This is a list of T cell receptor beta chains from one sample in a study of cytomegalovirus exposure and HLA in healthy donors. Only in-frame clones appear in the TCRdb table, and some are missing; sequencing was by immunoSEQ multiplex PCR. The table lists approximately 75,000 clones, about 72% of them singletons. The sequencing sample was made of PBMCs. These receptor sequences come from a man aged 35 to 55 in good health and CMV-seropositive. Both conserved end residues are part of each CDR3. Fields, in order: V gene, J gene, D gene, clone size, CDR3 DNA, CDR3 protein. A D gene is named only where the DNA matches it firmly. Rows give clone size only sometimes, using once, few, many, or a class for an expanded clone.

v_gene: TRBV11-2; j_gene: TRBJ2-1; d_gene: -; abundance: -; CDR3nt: TGTGCCAGCAGCCTTACCCCAGGGTCCCTCTCATATGAGCAGTTCTTC; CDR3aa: CASSLTPGSLSYEQFF
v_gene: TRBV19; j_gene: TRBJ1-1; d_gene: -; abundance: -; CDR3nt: TGTGCCAGTAGTATAGCGTGGAGGAACACTGAAGCTTTCTTT; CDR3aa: CASSIAWRNTEAFF
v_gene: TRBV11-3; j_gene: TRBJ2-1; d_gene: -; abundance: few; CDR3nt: TGTGCCAGCAGCTTGACCCACGAGGTCCCCTACAATGAGCAGTTCTTC; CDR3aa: CASSLTHEVPYNEQFF
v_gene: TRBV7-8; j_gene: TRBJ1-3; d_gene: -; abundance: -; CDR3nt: TGTGCCAGCAGCTTTAACGGAGACTCTGGAAACACCATATATTTT; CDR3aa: CASSFNGDSGNTIYF
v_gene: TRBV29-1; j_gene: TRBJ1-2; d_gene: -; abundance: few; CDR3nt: TGCAGCGCGGGATCTGGGTCCGGGGTGAGCTATGGCTACACCTTC; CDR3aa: CSAGSGSGVSYGYTF
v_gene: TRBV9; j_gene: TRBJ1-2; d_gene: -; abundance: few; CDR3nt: TGTGCCAGCAGCCCAGGTGGGCTCAATCAGGATGGCTACACCTTC; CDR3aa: CASSPGGLNQDGYTF
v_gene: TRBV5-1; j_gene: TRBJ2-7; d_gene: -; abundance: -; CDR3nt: TGCGCCAGCAGCTCCAGGGGAGAGGCCTACGAGCAGTACTTC; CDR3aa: CASSSRGEAYEQYF
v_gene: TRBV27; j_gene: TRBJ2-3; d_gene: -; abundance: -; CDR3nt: TGTGCCAGCAGTTCACCTCTCTATGCCGATACGCAGTATTTT; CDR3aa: CASSSPLYADTQYF
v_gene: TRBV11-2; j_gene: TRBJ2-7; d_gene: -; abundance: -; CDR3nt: TGTGCCAGCAGGGGAGTGGACGGCCTCGACGAGCAGTACTTC; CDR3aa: CASRGVDGLDEQYF
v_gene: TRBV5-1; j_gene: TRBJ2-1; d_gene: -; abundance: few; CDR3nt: TGCGCCAGCAGCGTTGGGGGGGCGGGCGGTGAGCAGTTCTTC; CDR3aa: CASSVGGAGGEQFF
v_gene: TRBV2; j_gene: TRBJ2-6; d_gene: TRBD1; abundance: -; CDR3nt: TGTGCTCATCAGGACAGGCCGACCTCTGGGGCCAACGTCCTGACTTTC; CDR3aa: CAHQDRPTSGANVLTF
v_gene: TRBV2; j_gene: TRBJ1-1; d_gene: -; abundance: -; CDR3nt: TGTGCCAGCAGTGAGGCCAGGGGAAATGAAGCTTTCTTT; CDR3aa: CASSEARGNEAFF
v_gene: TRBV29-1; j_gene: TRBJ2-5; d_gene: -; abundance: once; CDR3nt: TGCAGCGTTGATGGGGGGAGCGAGACCCAGTACTTC; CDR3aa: CSVDGGSETQYF
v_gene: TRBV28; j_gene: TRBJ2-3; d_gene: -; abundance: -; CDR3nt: TGTGCCAGCAGTTTGCCCGGAGGGGATACGCAGTATTTT; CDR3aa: CASSLPGGDTQYF
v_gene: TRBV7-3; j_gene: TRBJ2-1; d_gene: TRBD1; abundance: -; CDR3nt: TGTGCCAGTGACAGGGGATGTAATGAGCAGTTCTTC; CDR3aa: CASDRGCNEQFF
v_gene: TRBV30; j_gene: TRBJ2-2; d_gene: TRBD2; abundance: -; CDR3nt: TGTGCCTGGAGTGTAATACGGGGGGTGGGGACCGGGGAGCTGTTTTTT; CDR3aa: CAWSVIRGVGTGELFF
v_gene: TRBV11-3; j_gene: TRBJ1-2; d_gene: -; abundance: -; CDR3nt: TGTGCCAGCAGCTTCCAGGGCTATGGCTACACCTTC; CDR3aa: CASSFQGYGYTF
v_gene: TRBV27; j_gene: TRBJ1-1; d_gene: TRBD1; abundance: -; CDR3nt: TGTGCCAGCAGTTTGAGGACAGGGAGCACTGAAGCTTTCTTT; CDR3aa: CASSLRTGSTEAFF
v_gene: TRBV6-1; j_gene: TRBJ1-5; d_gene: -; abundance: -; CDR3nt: TGTGCCAGCGGACAGTATAATCAGCCCCAGCATTTT; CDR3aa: CASGQYNQPQHF
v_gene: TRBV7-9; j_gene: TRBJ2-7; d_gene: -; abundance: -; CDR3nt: TGTGCCAGCGAGGGCGGGAACTCCTACGAGCAGTACTTC; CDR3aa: CASEGGNSYEQYF
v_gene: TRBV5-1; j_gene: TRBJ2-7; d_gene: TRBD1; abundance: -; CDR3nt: TGCGCCAGCAGCATGGGGAACAGGGGGAGCTCCTACGAGCAGTACTTC; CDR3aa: CASSMGNRGSSYEQYF
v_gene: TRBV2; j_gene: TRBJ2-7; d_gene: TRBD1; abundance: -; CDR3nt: TGTGCCAGCAGTGGACAGGGGATCTATGAGCAGTACTTC; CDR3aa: CASSGQGIYEQYF
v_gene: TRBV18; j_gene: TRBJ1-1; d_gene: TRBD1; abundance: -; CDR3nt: TGTGCCAGCTCACCGCAGGGGGACACTGAAGCTTTCTTT; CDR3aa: CASSPQGDTEAFF